These T cell receptor beta chains were read from a single sample in a study of cytotoxic CD8 clonotypes in ibrutinib-treated CLL. Repertoires were generated with immunoSEQ multiplex PCR, while TCRdb's copy carries only in-frame clones and drops some. There are around 40,000 clones in the sample; under 80% occur only once, and around a tenth lies in the top ten. This sample comprised PBMCs, obtained at disease progression, from a patient treated with ibrutinib. The receptors were sampled from a human donor with chronic lymphocytic leukemia. Each CDR3 is given with its conserved first and last residue. The D gene is left open where the match is weak. Clone size, where shown, is once, few, many, or a class for clones that have expanded.

>-|TRBV5-6|-|TRBJ1-2
TGTGCCAGCAGCTTGTCTGTCCTTCTGGGCTACACCTTC
CASSLSVLLGYTF
>-|TRBV5-1|-|TRBJ2-7
TGCGCCAGCAGCGCGTCGGACAGTTACGAGCAGTACTTC
CASSASDSYEQYF
>-|TRBV14|TRBD1|TRBJ1-2
TGTGCCAGCAGCCCGACAGGGTATGGCTACACCTTC
CASSPTGYGYTF
>-|TRBV5-1|-|TRBJ2-5
TGCGCCAGCAGCTTGGCCGGGGAGACCCAGTACTTC
CASSLAGETQYF
>-|TRBV9|-|TRBJ2-5
TGTGCCAGCAGCGGCCCCGCCGGAGCGGAGGAGACCCAGTACTTC
CASSGPAGAEETQYF
>-|TRBV2|TRBD2|TRBJ2-7
TGTGCCAGCAGTGCGCCGGGACTAGCGAGCTACGAGCAGTACTTC
CASSAPGLASYEQYF
>-|TRBV6-5|-|TRBJ1-1
TGTGCCAGCTGTGGACAGACTGAAGCTTTCTTT
CASCGQTEAFF
>once|TRBV2|-|TRBJ2-6
TGTGCCAGCAAGCAGGCTACCTCTGGGGCCAACGTCCTGACTTTC
CASKQATSGANVLTF
>-|TRBV9|-|TRBJ2-3
TGTGCCAGCAGCGTGTGGCGAGATACGCAGTATTTT
CASSVWRDTQYF
>few|TRBV4-1|-|TRBJ1-5
TGCGCCAGCAGCCAAAGCGCGGGAGGCGAGCCCCAGCATTTT
CASSQSAGGEPQHF
>few|TRBV5-1|TRBD2|TRBJ2-2
TGCGCCAGCAGCGGACTAGCGGGCCCTTGGACCGGGGAGCTGTTTTTT
CASSGLAGPWTGELFF
>-|TRBV14|-|TRBJ2-5
TGTGCCAGCAGCCAAGACGGGGCGGGCTGGGGAGAGACCCAGTACTTC
CASSQDGAGWGETQYF
>-|TRBV5-5|TRBD2|TRBJ2-1
TGTGCCAGCAGTATAGCGGGAGGAGCGGTGAACAATGAGCAGTTCTTC
CASSIAGGAVNNEQFF
>-|TRBV5-1|-|TRBJ1-1
TGCGCCAGCAGCTCAATGACAGCCAACACTGAAGCTTTCTTT
CASSSMTANTEAFF
>few|TRBV6-1|-|TRBJ1-2
TGTGCCAGCACGGGGAAATATGGCTACACCTTC
CASTGKYGYTF
>-|TRBV9|-|TRBJ1-2
TGTGCCAGCAGCCCCGGAACAGGGAACTATGGCTACACCTTC
CASSPGTGNYGYTF
>-|TRBV29-1|TRBD1|TRBJ1-6
TGCAGCGTCATAGGGGACAGGGTTTTAGGTTCACCCCTCCACTTT
CSVIGDRVLGSPLHF
>-|TRBV27|-|TRBJ1-6
TGTGCCAGCAGTAAGAGGCCAAGTCCACCCCTCCACTTT
CASSKRPSPPLHF
>few|TRBV7-6|TRBD1|TRBJ1-1
TGTGCCAGCAGTCAGTTGACAGGGATGAACACTGAAGCTTTCTTT
CASSQLTGMNTEAFF